This T cell receptor (beta chain) was identified in a study of T-cell reconstitution after alpha-beta-depleted transplantation in children. Researchers prepared the TCRbeta library using unique molecular identifiers, the study reports. TCRdb re-called the PCR reads with MiXCR, one entry per CDR3 protein. The table includes some 500,000 distinct CDR3 sequences, around 16% detected once. There are 16 residues in the CDR3. The J segment lost 1 base and the V segment lost 4 bases, leaving 9 bases of the junction unmatched. In germline, CDR1 is SQVTM, CDR2 ANQGSEA. This receptor was identified in a human donor who donated a stem cell graft to a child with acute lymphoblastic leukemia. Material: PBMCs from the stem cell graft donor, obtained from the stem cell graft. The chain links TRBV29-1 to TRBJ2-1; 8 nucleotides match TRBD1. Here the CDR3 reads CSVALAGGLSYNEQFF. The CDR3 nucleotides read TGCAGCGTTGCTTTGGCAGGGGGCTTATCCTACAATGAGCAGTTCTTC.